This record covers a single T cell receptor beta chain. Germline V gene lookup returns CDR1 SGHRS and CDR2 YFSETQ. J was trimmed by 6 bases and V by 0 bases; bases with no gene match: 6. The CDR3 is 15 amino acids. The data were obtained in a study of blood T cell repertoires in COVID-19. Here immunoSEQ multiplex PCR was the method, and the copy in TCRdb shows in-frame clones only, minus some. The table shows about 270,000 clones, with roughly nine tenths occurring only once. Study members were between about 18 and 95 years old and lived in 24 US regions. Donors were grouped by their self-reported clinical history. Among Cohort 3 donors, those recovered had two negative PCRs, clearance, or symptom resolution.

Specimen: PBMCs or T cells enriched from blood (not recorded which). The source of this sequence is a woman younger than 35 who had recovered from COVID-19. This chain uses TRBV5-1 with TRBJ1-2; 9 bases are shared with TRBD1. CDR3 in amino acids: CASSLAGTGSDGYTF. The DNA for the CDR3 is TGCGCCAGCAGCTTGGCCGGGACAGGGAGCGATGGCTACACCTTC.